This T cell receptor (beta chain) was captured by sequencing in a study of blood T cell repertoires in COVID-19. As for the study in general: COVID-19 samples, acute and convalescent, were from the United States, Italy and Spain. Nucleic acid was either cDNA or gDNA, and it came from T cells, B-cell-depleted T cells, or PBMCs.

Germline CDR1 reads SGHAT; CDR2 reads FQNNGV. The length of the CDR3 is 13 residues. Trimming took off 1 base at V and 4 bases at J, with 7 bases between the two ends. In the original processing: How many nucleated cells were present was estimated from reference gene primer amplification. Method: immunoSEQ multiplex PCR; TCRdb's copy keeps in-frame clones and lacks some. V and J calls and clone size are given by that table; D and trimming were obtained from the DNA. The sample lists 55,000 to 85,000 clones, roughly 84% occurring once. The genes are TRBV11-2 and TRBJ1-2; TRBD1 might be the D (6 bases). The sequence derives from a woman under 30 with acute or convalescent COVID-19. The sequenced sample was peripheral blood. The CDR3 DNA sequence: TGTGCCAGCAGCTTAGCAGGGGCCTATGGCTACACCTTC. Translating it yields CASSLAGAYGYTF.